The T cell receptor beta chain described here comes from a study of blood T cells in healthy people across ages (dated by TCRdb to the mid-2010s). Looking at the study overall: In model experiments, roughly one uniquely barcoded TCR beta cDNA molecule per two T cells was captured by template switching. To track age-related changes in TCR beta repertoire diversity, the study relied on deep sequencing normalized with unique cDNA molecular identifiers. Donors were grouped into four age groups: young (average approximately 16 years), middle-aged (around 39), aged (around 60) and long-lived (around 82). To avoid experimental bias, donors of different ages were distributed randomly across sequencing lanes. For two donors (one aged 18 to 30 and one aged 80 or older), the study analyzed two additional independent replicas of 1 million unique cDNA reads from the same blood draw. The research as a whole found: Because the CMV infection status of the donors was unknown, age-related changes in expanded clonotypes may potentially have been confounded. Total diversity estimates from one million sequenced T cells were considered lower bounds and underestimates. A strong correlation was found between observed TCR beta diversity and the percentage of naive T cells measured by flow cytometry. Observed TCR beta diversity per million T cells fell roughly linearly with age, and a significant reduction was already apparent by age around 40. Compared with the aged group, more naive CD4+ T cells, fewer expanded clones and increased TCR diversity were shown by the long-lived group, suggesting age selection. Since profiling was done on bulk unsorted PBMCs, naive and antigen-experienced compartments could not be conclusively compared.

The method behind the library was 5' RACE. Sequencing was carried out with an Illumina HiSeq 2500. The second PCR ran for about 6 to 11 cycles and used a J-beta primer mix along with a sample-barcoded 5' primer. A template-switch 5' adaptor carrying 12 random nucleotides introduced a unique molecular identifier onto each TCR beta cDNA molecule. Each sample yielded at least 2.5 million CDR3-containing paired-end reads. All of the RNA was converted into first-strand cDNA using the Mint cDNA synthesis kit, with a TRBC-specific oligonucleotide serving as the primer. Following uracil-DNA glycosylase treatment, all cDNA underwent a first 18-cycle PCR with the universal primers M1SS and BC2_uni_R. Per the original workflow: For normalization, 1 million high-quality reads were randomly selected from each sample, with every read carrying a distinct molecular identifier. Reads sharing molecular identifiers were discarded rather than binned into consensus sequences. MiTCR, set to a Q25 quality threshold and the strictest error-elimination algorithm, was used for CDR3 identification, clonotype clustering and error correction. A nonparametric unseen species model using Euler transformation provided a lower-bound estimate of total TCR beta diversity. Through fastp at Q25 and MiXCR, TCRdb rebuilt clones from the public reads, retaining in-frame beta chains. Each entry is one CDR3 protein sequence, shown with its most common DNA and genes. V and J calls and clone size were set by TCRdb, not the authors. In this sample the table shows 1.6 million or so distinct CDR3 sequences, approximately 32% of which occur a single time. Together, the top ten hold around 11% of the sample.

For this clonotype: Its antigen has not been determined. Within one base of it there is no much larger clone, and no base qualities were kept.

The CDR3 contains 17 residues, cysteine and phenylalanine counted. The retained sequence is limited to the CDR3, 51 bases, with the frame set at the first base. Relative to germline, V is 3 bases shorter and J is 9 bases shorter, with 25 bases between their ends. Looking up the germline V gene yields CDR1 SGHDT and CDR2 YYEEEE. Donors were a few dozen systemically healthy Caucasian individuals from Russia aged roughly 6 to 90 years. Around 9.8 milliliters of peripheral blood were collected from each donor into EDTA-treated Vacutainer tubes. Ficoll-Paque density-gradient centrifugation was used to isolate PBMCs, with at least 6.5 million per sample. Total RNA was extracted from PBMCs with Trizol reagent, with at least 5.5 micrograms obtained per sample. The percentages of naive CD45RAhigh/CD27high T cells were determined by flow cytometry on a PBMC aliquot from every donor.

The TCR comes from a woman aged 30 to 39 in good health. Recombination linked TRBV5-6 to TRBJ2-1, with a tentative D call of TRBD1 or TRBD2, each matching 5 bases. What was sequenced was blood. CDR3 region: CASSSLKEGTEFFEQFF. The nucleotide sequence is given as TGTGCCAGCAGCTCGCTAAAAGAGGGGACCGAGTTTTTTGAGCAGTTCTTC. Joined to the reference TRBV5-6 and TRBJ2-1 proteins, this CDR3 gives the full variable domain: DAGVTQSPTHLIKTRGQQVTLRCSPKSGHDTVSWYQQALGQGPQFIFQYYEEEERQRGNFPDRFSGHQFPNYSSELNVNALLLGDSALYLCASSSLKEGTEFFEQFFGPGTRLTVL.